This T cell receptor beta chain was observed in a study of blood T cell repertoires in COVID-19. Per germline, CDR1 MDHEN and CDR2 SYDVKM. The CDR3 is 16 amino acids. The trim removed 6 bases at V and 2 bases at J, leaving 6 bases unmatched. As processed by the authors: Reference gene primers were amplified, and this amplification served to estimate nucleated cell counts. Profiling relied on immunoSEQ multiplex PCR, and the TCRdb table lists in-frame clones only, not all of them. The D gene and trimming were derived from the DNA, and the V and J assignments and clone size from that table. The sample contains some 160,000 clones, approximately 79% of which appear only once.

This clonotype was obtained from a woman between 65 and 79 years old in a cohort exposed to, infected with or recovered from COVID-19 (not recorded which). The sample was PBMCs or T cells enriched from blood (not recorded which). The V call is TRBV28, the J call TRBJ2-6, with 8 bases identical to TRBD2. The DNA for the CDR3 is TGTGCCAGCAGGCCGCTACTAGCGGCTGGGGCCAACGTCCTGACTTTC. Residues: CASRPLLAAGANVLTF.